These T cell receptor beta chains were read from a single sample in a study of T cell repertoires in cytomegalovirus infection. TCRdb re-called the reads through MiXCR, storing one row per CDR3 protein. The sample holds around 310,000 distinct CDR3 sequences; under 20% are singletons and the top ten take about 12%. The sample taken for sequencing was PBMCs. The source is a human donor in good health (CMV status not recorded). Some clones in this sample may be carry-over from other donors' samples. CDR3s include the opening cysteine and the closing phenylalanine or tryptophan. D genes are given only for firm matches. A row's size may be missing; if present it is once, few, many or a size class.

abundance | j_gene | d_gene | v_gene | CDR3nt | CDR3aa
few | TRBJ1-6 | . | TRBV7-2 | TGTGCCAGCAGCTTCACATTCAGCTCCTATAATTCACCCCTCCACTTT | CASSFTFSSYNSPLHF
many | TRBJ2-3 | TRBD2 | TRBV7-2 | TGTGCCAGCAGCTTAGTGGCGGGGGGGCCTATAGATACGCAGTATTTT | CASSLVAGGPIDTQYF
many | TRBJ1-3 | TRBD1 | TRBV12-3/TRBV12-4 | TGTGCCAGCAGCTCCCACACCGGGACAGGTTATGCCTCTGGAAACACCATATATTTT | CASSSHTGTGYASGNTIYF
. | TRBJ2-7 | . | TRBV2 | TGTGCCAGCAGTGAAGACAGGGAATACGAGCAGTACTTC | CASSEDREYEQYF
many | TRBJ2-3 | TRBD2 | TRBV7-2 | TGTGCCAGCAGCCCCGAGCGGGGGGGCACAGATACGCAGTATTTT | CASSPERGGTDTQYF
. | TRBJ1-5 | . | TRBV5-3 | TGTGCCAGCAACCACCGGGGCGGGGGGGGTAATCAGCCCCAGCATTTT | CASNHRGGGGNQPQHF
many | TRBJ1-6 | TRBD1 | TRBV7-2 | TGTGCCAGCAGCTTAGAGGGACAGGGCCCACCCCTCCACTTT | CASSLEGQGPPLHF
. | TRBJ2-3 | . | TRBV5-1 | TGCGCCAGCAGTTTCCTTGGGTCCCCCACAGATACGCAGTATTTT | CASSFLGSPTDTQYF
. | TRBJ2-1 | TRBD2 | TRBV28 | TGTGCCAGCAGTTTAGTCGTAGCGGGGTCTGGCAATGAGCAGTTCTTC | CASSLVVAGSGNEQFF
few | TRBJ2-7 | TRBD1 | TRBV27 | TGTGCCAGCAGTTCAGGACAGGGGGGAATTGACGAGCAGTACTTC | CASSSGQGGIDEQYF
medium-sized | TRBJ1-5 | . | TRBV28 | TGTGCCAGCACAGGGGAGTGGCAGCCCCAGCATTTT | CASTGEWQPQHF
few | TRBJ1-5 | . | TRBV19 | TGTGCCAGTAGTATACAGGGTACGGCTCAGCCCCAGCATTTT | CASSIQGTAQPQHF
many | TRBJ1-6 | . | TRBV7-2 | TGTGCCAGCAGCTTAGAGGGTTTCAGGGGTAATTCACCCCTCCACTTT | CASSLEGFRGNSPLHF
. | TRBJ2-2 | . | TRBV7-8 | TGTGCCAGCAGCTCTAGGGTGCAGGGTTGGACCGGGGAGCTGTTTTTT | CASSSRVQGWTGELFF
. | TRBJ1-3 | . | TRBV5-1 | TGCGCCAGCAGCCCGGAGGTGTGGACAAAGGATCCAAGGGGATATTTT | CASSPEVWTKDPRGYF
few | TRBJ2-3 | . | TRBV20-1 | TGCAGTGCTAGTCCCAGCACTACTAGCACAGATACGCAGTATTTT | CSASPSTTSTDTQYF
. | TRBJ2-3 | . | TRBV19 | TGTGCCAGTAGTATGCGGCCTGAAGATACGCAGTATTTT | CASSMRPEDTQYF
. | TRBJ2-7 | TRBD1 | TRBV5-1 | TGCGCCAGCAGCTCAAATGGACAGGGCTTCGAGCAGTACTTC | CASSSNGQGFEQYF
. | TRBJ1-2 | . | TRBV4-2 | TGTGCCAGCAGTGAAACAGGAGTGGGAGACTATGGCTACACCTTC | CASSETGVGDYGYTF
. | TRBJ2-2 | . | TRBV6-5 | TGTGCCAGCAGTTACTCTTGGGAGGACACCGGGGAGCTGTTTTTT | CASSYSWEDTGELFF
. | TRBJ1-2 | . | TRBV12-3/TRBV12-4 | TGTGCCAGCAGTTACCAGGTTAACTATGGCTACACCTTC | CASSYQVNYGYTF
few | TRBJ2-3 | TRBD2 | TRBV19 | TGTGCCAGTAGGGAGACTAGCGGGGTAACAGATACGCAGTATTTT | CASRETSGVTDTQYF
few | TRBJ1-5 | . | TRBV20-1 | TGCAGTGCTAGAGTACAGGGAAGGCAGCCCCAGCATTTT | CSARVQGRQPQHF
. | TRBJ2-3 | TRBD2 | TRBV4-3 | TGCGCCAGCAGCCAAGAACCGACTAGCGAAACAGATACGCAGTATTTT | CASSQEPTSETDTQYF
few | TRBJ1-2 | . | TRBV10-3 | TGTGCCATCAGTGACAGGAACTATGGCTACACCTTC | CAISDRNYGYTF
. | TRBJ2-7 | TRBD2 | TRBV7-2 | TGTGCCAGCAGCTTGGGGGCGGGGGGCCCCGTCTCCTACGAGCAGTACTTC | CASSLGAGGPVSYEQYF
many | TRBJ2-7 | TRBD1 | TRBV7-2 | TGTGCCAGCAGCCCGGGACAGGGAAACTACGAGCAGTACTTC | CASSPGQGNYEQYF
. | TRBJ2-3 | . | TRBV12-3/TRBV12-4 | TGTGCCAGCAGTTTGTGGGGAGATACGCAGTATTTT | CASSLWGDTQYF
many | TRBJ1-5 | . | TRBV7-2 | TGTGCCAGCAGCGGAATACAGGGTAATGGCAATCAGCCCCAGCATTTT | CASSGIQGNGNQPQHF
many | TRBJ1-1 | . | TRBV7-9 | TGTGCCAGCAGCTTAGGTTTGGACAGAGAGAACACTGAAGCTTTCTTT | CASSLGLDRENTEAFF
many | TRBJ2-5 | . | TRBV11-1 | TGTGCCAGCAGTCACCAGGAAAACCAAGAGACCCAGTACTTC | CASSHQENQETQYF
few | TRBJ2-7 | TRBD2 | TRBV20-1 | TGCAGTGCCCCGGGACTAGCGGGGGGGCCGCACGAGCAGTACTTC | CSAPGLAGGPHEQYF
many | TRBJ2-1 | TRBD1 | TRBV2 | TGTGCCAGGGGACAGGCAAACACCAATGAGCAGTTCTTC | CARGQANTNEQFF
. | TRBJ1-1 | . | TRBV12-3/TRBV12-4 | TGTGCCAGCAGTCTTCAGAGGGCCACTGAAGCTTTCTTT | CASSLQRATEAFF
many | TRBJ2-2 | TRBD2 | TRBV6-1 | TGTGCCAGCAGTCGGACTAGCGGGGACACCGGGGAGCTGTTTTTT | CASSRTSGDTGELFF
. | TRBJ1-2 | TRBD1 | TRBV27 | TGTGCCAGCAGTTCCACCGCGGGACAGGTTGGTGGCTACACCTTC | CASSSTAGQVGGYTF
. | TRBJ2-7 | TRBD2 | TRBV5-1 | TGCGCCAGCAGCTGGGGGGGACTGGGCTACGAGCAGTACTTC | CASSWGGLGYEQYF
. | TRBJ1-4 | . | TRBV27 | TGTGCCAGCAGTTTAAAGCCAACAACTAATGAAAAACTGTTTTTT | CASSLKPTTNEKLFF
few | TRBJ1-2 | . | TRBV28 | TGTGCCAGCAATGTGGAGGGGTATGGCTACACCTTC | CASNVEGYGYTF
few | TRBJ2-7 | . | TRBV2 | TGTGCCAGCAGTGAAGTCCGAATATCCTACGAGCAGTACTTC | CASSEVRISYEQYF
few | TRBJ2-1 | TRBD2 | TRBV28 | TGTGCCAGCAGTACCCTAGCGGGGGGGCCGCAGGAGCAGTTCTTC | CASSTLAGGPQEQFF
. | TRBJ1-2 | TRBD1 | TRBV28 | TGTGCCAGCCGCGGGACAGGGGATCGTGGCTACACCTTC | CASRGTGDRGYTF
many | TRBJ1-1 | . | TRBV6-1 | TGTGCCAGCACCGTGCTGAACACTGAAGCTTTCTTT | CASTVLNTEAFF
. | TRBJ2-7 | . | TRBV12-3/TRBV12-4 | TGTGCCAGCAGTTTAAGGGTAAGGGACGAGCAGTACTTC | CASSLRVRDEQYF
. | TRBJ1-2 | TRBD1 | TRBV6-5 | TGTGCCAGCAGAATCGGGACAGGGGACTATGGCTACACCTTC | CASRIGTGDYGYTF
many | TRBJ2-1 | . | TRBV7-2 | TGTGCCAGCAGCTCCAGCGGGTACAATGAGCAGTTCTTC | CASSSSGYNEQFF
few | TRBJ1-3 | . | TRBV6-1 | TGTGCCAGCAGTGACAACTCTGGAAACACCATATATTTT | CASSDNSGNTIYF
many | TRBJ2-3 | . | TRBV7-9 | TGTGCCAGCAGCCAAGTTAAGAGTGCTTACACAGATACGCAGTATTTT | CASSQVKSAYTDTQYF
many | TRBJ2-5 | . | TRBV4-2 | TGTGCCAGCAGCCACGGTGCGACCCAGGGAGAGACCCAGTACTTC | CASSHGATQGETQYF
. | TRBJ1-1 | . | TRBV7-9 | TGTGCCAGCAGCTTAGGGGGGATACGGGACACTGAAGCTTTCTTT | CASSLGGIRDTEAFF
. | TRBJ1-5 | . | TRBV28 | TGTGCCAGCAGTCGTGGGAGCGGGAAAAGGCAGCCCCAGCATTTT | CASSRGSGKRQPQHF
. | TRBJ2-1 | . | TRBV15 | TGTGCCACCAGCCCCTGGGACGTATCCTACAATGAGCAGTTCTTC | CATSPWDVSYNEQFF
. | TRBJ1-1 | . | TRBV2 | TGTGCCAGCAGCCTGACGGCGTGGAGCACTGAAGCTTTCTTT | CASSLTAWSTEAFF
. | TRBJ2-6 | . | TRBV11-2 | TGTGTCAGCAGAACCCTCCGGGACGCACGTGGAGGCGGGGCCAACGTCCTGACTTTC | CVSRTLRDARGGGANVLTF
once | TRBJ1-1 | . | TRBV2 | TGTGCCAGCAACTCACAGGGAAGCAATATGGGCACTGAAGCTTTCTTT | CASNSQGSNMGTEAFF
few | TRBJ1-2 | TRBD1 | TRBV4-2 | TGTGCCAGCAGCCAAGATTCAGGGGGCTATGGCTACACCTTC | CASSQDSGGYGYTF
few | TRBJ2-5 | . | TRBV4-3 | TGCGCCAGCAGTCGAGGAGATTCGACTCAAGAGACCCAGTACTTC | CASSRGDSTQETQYF
few | TRBJ2-1 | . | TRBV5-6 | TGTGCCAGCAGCTTTACAGGGTTCGGGTTCGATGAGCAGTTCTTC | CASSFTGFGFDEQFF
few | TRBJ2-7 | . | TRBV2 | TGTGCCAGCAGTGATTATTTTAGCGAACTCTCCTACGAGCAGTACTTC | CASSDYFSELSYEQYF
many | TRBJ2-3 | TRBD2 | TRBV12-3/TRBV12-4 | TGTGCCAGCAGTTTTGCGGGGGACACAGATACGCAGTATTTT | CASSFAGDTDTQYF